The 26 T cell receptor beta chains below all came from one sample that was sequenced in a study of Graves' ophthalmopathy and Graves' hyperthyroidism. Amplifying from RNA transcripts, the study obtained TCR beta CDR3 regions. HTBI primers were used in a first-round RT-PCR, which preceded a second-round multiplex PCR. TCRdb reprocessed the multiplex PCR reads via MiXCR and lists one record per CDR3 protein. Of around 470,000 distinct CDR3 sequences detected, over 13% appear once; the ten largest clones hold over 8%. Sequencing was performed on blood. The receptor source for this set is a woman aged 25 to 39 with Graves' ophthalmopathy.

The sample holds many counts of this clonotype. The V call is TRBV30, the J call TRBJ1-2; D call uncertain. This CDR3 comprises 13 residues. The V gene lost 1 base and the J gene lost 3 bases, with 9 bases spanning the gap. Looked up from germline, CDR1 is GTSNPN and CDR2 is SVGIG (reference sequence). The CDR3 DNA sequence: TGTGCCTGGAGTGGCGGCAGAGACTATGGCTACACCTTC. Its protein product is CAWSGGRDYGYTF.

This clonotype was picked up many times. The rearrangement links TRBV6-5 to TRBJ1-1; D remains unclear. Germline lookup yields CDR1 MNHEY and CDR2 SVGAGI. V shed 4 bases and J shed 9 bases, with 9 bases lying between them. The CDR3 has 11 residues. CDR3 sequence (DNA): TGTGCCAGCAGTTCAGCGAGCCAAGCTTTCTTT. Its translation is CASSSASQAFF.

This clonotype was seen many times. The gene calls are TRBV27 and TRBJ2-6; TRBD2 is a possible D gene (5 bases). V shed 2 bases and J shed 2 bases, with 7 bases lying between them. The CDR3 is made up of 15 amino acids. Germline V lookup: CDR1 MNHEY, CDR2 SMNVEV (reference sequence). The CDR3 nucleotides read TGTGCCAGCAGTTTAGAAGCGGCTGGGGCCAACGTCCTGACTTTC. Protein sequence: CASSLEAAGANVLTF.

This clonotype was picked up many times. This rearrangement joins TRBV28 to TRBJ2-7; D gene ambiguous. The CDR3 length is 13 residues. The V gene lost 6 bases and the J gene lost 2 bases, with 11 bases spanning the gap. Germline lookup yields CDR1 MDHEN and CDR2 SYDVKM. The CDR3 protein is CASRAEWTYEQYF. CDR3 coding DNA: TGTGCCAGCAGGGCGGAGTGGACCTACGAGCAGTACTTC.

This clonotype has only a few counts. This chain joins TRBV2 and TRBJ1-1, with D perhaps TRBD1 (5 bases). This CDR3 comprises 16 residues. Trimming took 2 bases from V and 2 from J, leaving 15 bases between them. CDR1 and CDR2 (germline): SNHLY, FYNNEI. CDR3 residues: CASSELDDSFNTEAFF. The CDR3, as DNA: TGTGCCAGCAGTGAACTGGACGACAGTTTCAACACTGAAGCTTTCTTT.

This clonotype was seen at least ten times. The chain recombines TRBV30 with TRBJ1-1; D perhaps matches TRBD1 (6 bases). This CDR3 region has 12 residues. V lost 4 bases and J 7 bases, leaving 13 bases between the germline ends. Germline V gene sequence: CDR1 GTSNPN, CDR2 SVGIG (reference sequence). The CDR3 loop reads CAWIQGSFEAFF. In DNA, the CDR3 is TGTGCCTGGATACAGGGTAGTTTTGAAGCTTTCTTT.

This sequence joins TRBV18 and TRBJ2-2; 8 bases match TRBD1. V lost 3 bases to trimming and J lost 7 bases; unmatched junction nucleotides: 13. Germline values: CDR1 KGHSH, CDR2 LQKENI. This CDR3 is built from 17 residues. CDR3 sequence reads: CASSPKTGGPSRGELFF. CDR3 nucleotide sequence: TGTGCCAGCTCACCTAAAACAGGGGGGCCAAGTCGCGGGGAGCTGTTTTTT.

This clonotype has a count of ten or more. The chain recombines TRBV18 with TRBJ1-2; D is ambiguous. Germline V gives CDR1 KGHSH, CDR2 LQKENI. V shed 4 bases and J shed 2 bases, with 11 bases lying between them. There are 14 residues in the CDR3. The CDR3 here is CASSREVLNYGYTF. In nucleotides, the CDR3 is TGTGCCAGCTCACGTGAGGTACTCAACTATGGCTACACCTTC.

The table lists this clonotype with many counts. CDR3 DNA: TGTGCCAGCATTTTAGGGGTCACCGGGGAGCTGTTTTTT. Protein product: CASILGVTGELFF. The V gene is TRBV6-5, the J gene TRBJ2-2; D is possibly TRBD1 (5 bases). Trimming shortened V by 7 bases and J by 4 bases, and 10 bases separated the two germline ends. Germline lookup yields CDR1 MNHEY and CDR2 SVGAGI. This CDR3 comprises 13 residues.

In this sample, this clonotype turned up many times. V is TRBV6-1 and J is TRBJ2-2; D unclear. The CDR3 runs to 13 residues. Germline V CDR1 and CDR2: MNHNS, SASEGT. Trimming took off 7 bases at V and 2 bases at J, with 8 bases between the two ends. Here the CDR3 DNA reads TGTGCCAGCAACCGGGCTAACACCGGGGAGCTGTTTTTT. Translated: CASNRANTGELFF.

This clonotype was detected only once. V usage is TRBV6-5 and J usage is TRBJ1-2; D is possibly TRBD1 (6 bases). Looked up from germline, CDR1 is MNHEY and CDR2 is SVGAGI. The CDR3 runs 15 residues. V was trimmed by 0 bases and J by 4 bases, leaving 12 bases between them. The CDR3 bases are TGTGCCAGCAGTTACTCGAGGGTAGGGGGCTATGGCTACACCTTC. Protein product: CASSYSRVGGYGYTF.

This clonotype was seen repeatedly, ten times or more. This sequence joins TRBV20-1 and TRBJ2-7; D may be TRBD2 (5 bases). Trimming took off 0 bases at V and 3 bases at J, with 9 bases between the two ends. The CDR3 is 13 amino acids. Germline CDR1 reads DFQATT; CDR2 reads SNEGSKA (reference sequence). This CDR3 reads CSARDGEIYEQYF. DNA for the CDR3: TGCAGTGCTAGAGACGGGGAGATCTACGAGCAGTACTTC.

This clonotype was seen a handful of times. The chain carries TRBV5-1 and TRBJ2-5; the match to TRBD2 covers 12 bases. Looked up from germline, CDR1 is SGHRS and CDR2 is YFSETQ. This CDR3 spans 18 amino acids. J lost 4 bases, V lost 4 bases, and 14 bases had no gene match. CDR3 sequence (DNA): TGCGCCAGCAGCCCCCTAGCGGGGGGGCCATACGTCCGAGAGACCCAGTACTTC. Encoded protein: CASSPLAGGPYVRETQYF.

J is TRBJ2-7 and V is TRBV7-8, with 10 bases lining up with TRBD2. The V gene end was trimmed by 5 bases and the J gene end by 2 bases; junction bases not matched to a gene: 6. The CDR3 contains 15 residues. Germline-derived CDR1 and CDR2 are SGHVS and FQNEAQ. CDR3 coding DNA: TGTGCCAGCAGCGCCATAGCGGGGGGAACCTACGAGCAGTACTTC. Its protein product is CASSAIAGGTYEQYF. Drawing the rest from reference TRBV7-8 and TRBJ2-7, the complete variable domain is GAGVSQSPRYKVAKRGQDVALRCDPISGHVSLFWYQQALGQGPEFLTYFQNEAQLDKSGLPSDRFFAERPEGSVSTLKIQRTQQEDSAVYLCASSAIAGGTYEQYFGPGTRLTVT.

This clonotype was observed at least ten times. This CDR3 is CASSPGTRGETQYF. CDR3 in DNA: TGTGCCAGCAGCCCCGGGACTAGGGGCGAGACCCAGTACTTC. The chain employs TRBV5-4 and TRBJ2-5; 8 bases are a match to TRBD2. Germline CDR1 reads SGHNT; CDR2 reads YYREEE (reference sequence). V dropped 4 bases and J dropped 5; count of bases not matched to a gene: 7. This CDR3 region has 14 residues.

Only a few counts were recorded for this clonotype. The V and J genes are TRBV12-3 or TRBV12-4 and TRBJ2-2; the match to TRBD1 covers 8 bases. V was pared by 6 bases and J by 2 bases, with 5 bases of the junction left unmatched. The CDR3 contains 15 residues. CDR3 in amino acids: CASRLDRANTGELFF. The DNA of the CDR3 is TGTGCCAGCAGATTGGACAGGGCTAACACCGGGGAGCTGTTTTTT.

Points on this clonotype: A much larger clone is a single base away; this may be a read error. This rearrangement joins TRBV20-1 to TRBJ1-1, with D perhaps matching TRBD1 (6 bases). There are 14 residues in the CDR3. Germline CDR1 reads DFQATT; CDR2 reads SNEGSKA (reference sequence). In nucleotides, the CDR3 is TGCAGTGCTAGAGATGGGGGCGCCCGGACTGAAGCTTGCTTT. This gives the protein CSARDGGARTEACF.

The chain has TRBV19 and TRBJ2-5; 9 bases agree with TRBD1. V was pared by 3 bases and J by 5 bases, with 7 bases of the junction left unmatched. This CDR3 region has 15 residues. The germline gives CDR1 LNHDA, CDR2 SQIVND (reference sequence). CDR3 coding DNA: TGTGCCAGTAGTATGACAGGGGGATCGGCGGAGACCCAGTACTTC. As protein: CASSMTGGSAETQYF.

This clonotype showed up many times. DNA of the CDR3: TGTGCCAGCAGTTACCGCACGGACAGGGTAGTCGGGGAGCTGTTTTTT. It codes for CASSYRTDRVVGELFF. This chain connects TRBV6-5 to TRBJ2-2; 8 bases agree with TRBD1. This CDR3 is 16 amino acids long. After removal of 2 bases from V and 7 bases from J, the junction contained 9 bases not matched to a gene. Germline assignment: CDR1 MNHEY and CDR2 SVGAGI.

The V gene is TRBV11-2, the J gene TRBJ2-5, with D possibly matching TRBD1 (5 bases). The CDR3 runs to 14 residues. The germline V gene has CDR1 SGHAT and CDR2 FQNNGV. Trimming left V 3 bases short and J 3 bases short, with 11 bases between. The CDR3 reads CASSLVGLEETQYF. Here the CDR3 DNA reads TGTGCCAGCAGCTTGGTGGGGCTAGAAGAGACCCAGTACTTC.

The chain joins TRBV6-1 to TRBJ2-7; TRBD1 matches 7 bases. Trimming removed 10 bases from V and 3 bases from J; junction bases left unmatched: 9. This CDR3 region has 13 residues. Germline CDR1 is MNHNS and CDR2 is SASEGT. CDR3 sequence (DNA): TGTGCCACCTCAGGGGGTTTCGACTACGAGCAGTACTTC. This gives the protein CATSGGFDYEQYF.

In this sample, this clonotype turned up many times. This chain links TRBV6-5 with TRBJ1-2, with 7 positions matching TRBD1. The CDR3 is 14 residues long. The germline gives CDR1 MNHEY, CDR2 SVGAGI. V trimming: 2 bases; J trimming: 5 bases; junction bases outside the gene matches: 5. The CDR3 loop reads CASSYRGRTYGYTF. The CDR3 coding sequence is TGTGCCAGCAGTTACAGGGGGCGCACTTATGGCTACACCTTC.

This clonotype came up many times. The chain joins TRBV11-2 to TRBJ2-7; TRBD2 matches at 8 bases. Germline V gene data show CDR1 as SGHAT and CDR2 as FQNNGV. V was pared by 3 bases and J by 5 bases, with 15 bases of the junction left unmatched. The CDR3 extends over 17 amino acids. In nucleotides, the CDR3 is TGTGCCAGCAGCTTTGTATCTCCTCGGGAGGGGCTCCACGAGCAGTACTTC. Encoded protein: CASSFVSPREGLHEQYF.

This clonotype was recorded once. V gene TRBV6-5 combines with J gene TRBJ1-1; D perhaps matches TRBD1 (6 bases). The ends were cut back, 2 bases at V and 3 bases at J, with 7 bases in the middle. In germline, CDR1 is MNHEY, CDR2 SVGAGI. This CDR3 is 13 amino acids long. The CDR3 protein is CASSYNRDTEAFF. DNA of the CDR3: TGTGCCAGCAGTTACAACAGGGACACTGAAGCTTTCTTT.

This clonotype was counted many times. The gene calls are TRBV6-5 and TRBJ2-7, with 9 bases identical to TRBD2. The CDR3 is 13 residues long. The V gene end was trimmed by 6 bases and the J gene end by 8 bases; junction bases not matched to a gene: 8. Germline loops: CDR1 MNHEY, CDR2 SVGAGI. The CDR3 DNA follows: TGTGCCAGCAGGGCAACCGGGACTAGCAAGCAGTACTTC. Protein sequence: CASRATGTSKQYF.

The gene calls are TRBV28 and TRBJ1-1, with 10 bases that match TRBD1. The CDR3 runs to 15 residues. CDR1 and CDR2 from the germline V gene are MDHEN and SYDVKM. With 6 bases clipped from V and 1 base from J, the junction kept 5 bases outside the gene matches. The chain's CDR3 is CASRRQGARNTEAFF. As DNA, the CDR3 is TGTGCCAGCAGACGACAGGGGGCGAGGAACACTGAAGCTTTCTTT.